The 22 T cell receptor beta chains in this list originate from one sample, sequenced in a study of identical twins. One entry per CDR3 protein, called by TCRdb with MiXCR from the 5' RACE reads. The sample lists just under 650,000 distinct CDR3 sequences; less than 9% were seen once. The data were also submitted as part of a second study, on yellow fever vaccine responses in identical twins.

Specimen: PBMCs. The receptor source for this set is a woman aged 18-29 years in good health.

Ten or more counts support this clonotype. The V and J genes are TRBV5-1 and TRBJ2-1, with 7 bases fitting TRBD1. The V segment lost 2 bases and the J segment 5 bases; nucleotides outside the gene matches: 1. The CDR3 totals 13 residues. Germline CDR1 and CDR2: SGHRS and YFSETQ. CDR3 residues: CASSFGQDNEQFF. In DNA form, the CDR3 reads TGCGCCAGCAGCTTCGGACAGGACAATGAGCAGTTCTTC.

This clonotype showed up many times. This chain connects TRBV12-3 or TRBV12-4 to TRBJ1-5; D might be TRBD1 (6 bases). The CDR3 is 12 amino acids. Between the trimmed V and J ends, which lost 6 bases and 7 bases, there was a span of 10 bases. This CDR3 is CASRQGGQPQHF. The CDR3 DNA reads TGTGCCAGCAGACAGGGCGGGCAGCCCCAGCATTTT.

This chain connects TRBV5-6 to TRBJ2-5; D call uncertain. Germline values: CDR1 SGHDT, CDR2 YYEEEE. V lost 4 bases, J lost 4 bases, and 14 bases lay in between. The CDR3 spans 14 residues. In DNA form, the CDR3 reads TGTGCCAGCAGCCTGGAGATCCTTTTAGAGACCCAGTACTTC. This sequence encodes CASSLEILLETQYF. The whole variable domain, filled in from reference TRBV5-6 and TRBJ2-5, reads DAGVTQSPTHLIKTRGQQVTLRCSPKSGHDTVSWYQQALGQGPQFIFQYYEEEERQRGNFPDRFSGHQFPNYSSELNVNALLLGDSALYLCASSLEILLETQYFGPGTRLLVL.

The CDR3 spells CASSPPGTGKNIQYF. Here the CDR3 DNA reads TGCGCCAGCAGCCCACCCGGGACAGGGAAAAACATTCAGTACTTC. J is TRBJ2-4 and V is TRBV5-1; 9 bases agree with TRBD1. Germline V gene lookup returns CDR1 SGHRS and CDR2 YFSETQ. The V and J ends lost 4 bases and 4 bases, in that order; junction bases with no gene match: 6. The length of the CDR3 is 15 residues.

This clonotype has a count of ten or more. The chain employs TRBV7-9 and TRBJ2-7, with 7 positions matching TRBD1. CDR1 is SEHNR and CDR2 is FQNEAQ in the germline V gene (reference sequence). The CDR3 totals 14 residues. Trimming took 3 bases from V and 4 from J; bases not matched to a gene: 6. DNA for the CDR3: TGTGCCAGCAGCTTCGACAGGGTTGGGTACGAGCAGTACGTC. This sequence encodes CASSFDRVGYEQYV.

The V call is TRBV3-1, the J call TRBJ1-6; the D gene is possibly TRBD1 (6 bases). CDR3 length equals 14 residues. Trimming took off 5 bases at V and 5 bases at J, with 10 bases between the two ends. CDR1 and CDR2 (germline): LGHDT, YNNKEL (reference sequence). CDR3 sequence: CASSAGQNNSPLHF. The CDR3 region has the DNA TGTGCCAGCAGCGCCGGACAGAATAATTCACCCCTCCACTTT.

This clonotype has just a few counts. The V gene is TRBV20-1, the J gene TRBJ1-5, with D possibly TRBD1 on 6 matching bases. This CDR3 is 13 amino acids long. V was clipped by 3 bases and J by 5 bases, with 11 bases between them. The germline V gene has CDR1 DFQATT and CDR2 SNEGSKA (reference sequence). Here the CDR3 reads CSARWGLDQPQHF. CDR3 in DNA: TGCAGTGCTAGGTGGGGGCTTGATCAGCCCCAGCATTTT.

The table lists this clonotype with many counts. V and J are TRBV4-1 and TRBJ2-5; 8 bases agree with TRBD1. This CDR3 is 17 amino acids long. The V and J ends lost 0 bases and 1 base, in that order; junction bases with no gene match: 7. Germline V gene data show CDR1 as MGHRA and CDR2 as YSYEKL. The CDR3 spells CASSQDQGAYSQETQYF. CDR3 DNA sequence: TGCGCCAGCAGCCAAGATCAGGGGGCGTATTCCCAAGAGACCCAGTACTTC.

This clonotype was seen a handful of times. This rearrangement joins TRBV2 to TRBJ2-1; 9 bases map to TRBD1. The CDR3 contains 14 residues. V was pared by 8 bases and J by 2 bases, with 4 bases of the junction left unmatched. Germline V lookup: CDR1 SNHLY, CDR2 FYNNEI. The CDR3 spells CASGGQGAYNEQFF. The CDR3 DNA reads TGTGCCAGCGGGGGACAGGGTGCCTACAATGAGCAGTTCTTC.

This chain joins TRBV18 and TRBJ2-7; a weak D match, TRBD1 (6 bases). V was pared by 2 bases and J by 2 bases, with 10 bases between. The CDR3 extends over 14 amino acids. Germline CDR1 reads KGHSH; CDR2 reads LQKENI. The CDR3 region is CASSPYQGTYEQYV. The CDR3 bases are TGTGCCAGCTCACCATACCAGGGGACCTACGAGCAGTACGTC.

This clonotype was counted many times. The J gene is TRBJ2-6, the V gene TRBV10-3, with D uncertain. CDR3 size: 17 residues. Trimming left V 5 bases short and J 0 bases short, with 14 bases between. Germline assignment: CDR1 ENHRY and CDR2 SYGVKD. The chain's CDR3 is CAISNDGRSSGANVLTF. CDR3 bases: TGTGCCATCAGTAATGACGGACGGAGCTCTGGGGCCAACGTCCTGACTTTC.

This clonotype has a handful of counts. J is TRBJ2-4 and V is TRBV20-1; 7 bases line up with TRBD1. The junction had 0 bases not matched to a gene; V was cut back by 4 bases and J by 0 bases. Germline CDR1 DFQATT, CDR2 SNEGSKA (reference sequence). The CDR3 is made up of 13 amino acids. CDR3 DNA: TGCAGTGCTACAGGGGGAGCCAAAAACATTCAGTACTTC. Its translation is CSATGGAKNIQYF.

This clonotype turned up a few times. The chain uses TRBV4-1 and TRBJ2-3, with D perhaps TRBD1 (6 bases). Trimming took 1 base from V and 4 from J, leaving 27 bases between them. Germline assignment: CDR1 MGHRA and CDR2 YSYEKL. This CDR3 is 20 amino acids long. The CDR3 nucleotides read TGCGCCAGCAGCCAAGCCGAAATCGCAGCCACAGGGACCGCGGCAGATACGCAGTATTTT. Its translation is CASSQAEIAATGTAADTQYF.

This sequence joins TRBV11-2 and TRBJ2-4, with 9 bases matching TRBD2. V trimming: 1 base; J trimming: 2 bases; junction bases outside the gene matches: 9. This CDR3 region has 18 residues. The V gene's germline CDR1 is SGHAT and CDR2 FQNNGV. The CDR3 loop is CASSLGGRLAGSKNIQYF. In nucleotides, the CDR3 is TGTGCCAGCAGCTTAGGAGGTCGGCTAGCGGGGTCCAAAAACATTCAGTACTTC.

The table lists this clonotype with many counts. The CDR3: CASSQVLDSNEQFF. In DNA form, the CDR3 reads TGCGCCAGCAGCCAAGTCCTAGACAGCAATGAGCAGTTCTTC. The V gene is TRBV4-1, the J gene TRBJ2-1, with D perhaps TRBD1 (5 bases). V was cut by 1 base and J by 6 bases, with 10 bases left in between. CDR3 length: 14 amino acids. Germline assignment: CDR1 MGHRA and CDR2 YSYEKL.

This clonotype has at least ten counts. This chain uses TRBV5-1 with TRBJ2-5; 10 nucleotides align to TRBD1. J gave up 3 bases and V 4 bases, and 3 bases lay outside the gene matches. The length of the CDR3 is 14 residues. CDR1 SGHRS and CDR2 YFSETQ come from the germline V gene. For the CDR3, the DNA is TGCGCCAGCAGCGCGGGGACAGGGGAAGAGACCCAGTACTTC. Translating it yields CASSAGTGEETQYF.

The rearrangement uses TRBV20-1 and TRBJ2-1, with unresolved D. Trimming took off 8 bases at V and 1 base at J, with 15 bases between the two ends. Per germline, CDR1 DFQATT and CDR2 SNEGSKA (reference sequence). The CDR3 contains 14 residues. CDR3 nucleotides: TGCAGTCCTCGTGGTTTGGGGTCCTACAATGAGCAGTTCTTC. Translated: CSPRGLGSYNEQFF.

The chain has TRBV10-3 and TRBJ1-2; TRBD1 matches at 7 bases. From germline, CDR1 is ENHRY and CDR2 SYGVKD. This CDR3 spans 15 amino acids. Trimming removed 4 bases from V and 3 bases from J; junction bases left unmatched: 8. The CDR3 sequence: CAISGLSTGDYGYTF. The CDR3 DNA reads as TGTGCCATCAGTGGACTATCAACAGGGGACTATGGCTACACCTTC.

This clonotype was observed a handful of times. The chain joins TRBV3-1 to TRBJ2-7; D is uncertain. From germline, CDR1 is LGHDT and CDR2 YNNKEL (reference sequence). The CDR3 is 17 residues long. Trimming shortened V by 1 base and J by 1 base, and 17 bases separated the two germline ends. The CDR3 loop is CASSQAVYTARSYEQYF. Here the CDR3 DNA reads TGTGCCAGCAGCCAAGCGGTCTACACCGCCCGATCCTACGAGCAGTACTTC.

This chain connects TRBV11-2 to TRBJ2-3, with 7 bases lining up with TRBD1. From germline, CDR1 is SGHAT and CDR2 FQNNGV. V was clipped by 4 bases and J by 0 bases; unmatched bases: 13. The CDR3 runs to 18 residues. For the CDR3, the DNA is TGTGCCAGCAGCTCTCCGAGTAGGGGGCGAGCTAGCACAGATACGCAGTATTTT. Its protein is CASSSPSRGRASTDTQYF.

V is TRBV20-1 and J is TRBJ2-4; 10 bases agree with TRBD2. V shed 0 bases, J shed 2 bases, and the junction held 7 bases outside the gene matches. The germline gives CDR1 DFQATT, CDR2 SNEGSKA (reference sequence). This CDR3 has 17 residues. CDR3 DNA: TGCAGTGCTAGAGATTATGAGCGGGAGGGGTCCAAAAACATTCAGTACTTC. Protein product: CSARDYEREGSKNIQYF.

About this clonotype: Since the CDR3 does not end with the conserved phenylalanine or tryptophan, this likely comes from a read error. The DNA is omitted, as the CDR3 cannot be located on it reliably, and the CDR3 follows TCRdb's listing. This sequence joins TRBV28 and TRBJ1-1. Per the germline V gene, CDR1 is MDHEN and CDR2 is SYDVKM. The CDR3 has 12 residues if both end residues are counted. The CDR3: CASSLGRGPQSV.